This T cell receptor beta chain was identified during a study of identical twins. Study conclusions and caveats: Invariant MAIT and iNKT cells could partly confound zero-insertion analyses.

Germline CDR1 is SEHNR and CDR2 is FQNEAQ (reference sequence). This CDR3 spans 15 amino acids. Trimming cost V 5 bases and J 12 bases; bases outside gene matches: 8. Worth noting for this clonotype: What it binds is not known.

cDNA molecules carried unique molecular identifiers, and template switching added a universal primer site. TCRdb re-called the 5' RACE reads through MiXCR, storing one row per CDR3 protein. The sample consists of 350,000 to 500,000 distinct CDR3 sequences, 15% to 20% of them appearing once. Specimen: naive T cells sorted from blood. This chain links TRBV7-9 with TRBJ2-1; 15 nucleotides match TRBD2. The clonotype originates from a man aged 50 or older in good health. The CDR3 loop is CASSPRTSGGAGQFF. The CDR3 DNA sequence: TGTGCCAGCAGCCCCAGGACTAGCGGGGGGGCCGGGCAGTTCTTC. The full variable domain, its missing parts supplied by reference TRBV7-9 and TRBJ2-1, is DTGVSQNPRHKITKRGQNVTFRCDPISEHNRLYWYRQTLGQGPEFLTYFQNEAQLEKSRLLSDRFSAERPKGSFSTLEIQRTEQGDSAMYLCASSPRTSGGAGQFFGPGTRLTVL.